This is a list of T cell receptor beta chains from one sample in a study of Graves' ophthalmopathy and Graves' hyperthyroidism. TCRdb redid the calling of the multiplex PCR reads with MiXCR, one entry per CDR3 protein. The table includes 500,000 to 800,000 distinct CDR3 sequences, over 40% detected once. Sequenced material: peripheral blood. All receptors come from an adult man with Graves' ophthalmopathy. The CDR3 runs from the conserved cysteine through the conserved F or W. D genes are given only for firm matches. Clone size is stated in some rows and not others, as once, few, many or a class when expanded.

j_gene | abundance | d_gene | v_gene | CDR3nt | CDR3aa
TRBJ1-1 | many | TRBD1 | TRBV12-3/TRBV12-4 | TGTGCCAGCAGACGACAGGGGAGTGGCACTGAAGCTTTCTTT | CASRRQGSGTEAFF
TRBJ1-2 | . | . | TRBV7-6 | TGTGCCAGCAGAGGCAGCGAAAGATACTATGGCTACACCTTC | CASRGSERYYGYTF
TRBJ1-1 | . | TRBD1 | TRBV29-1 | TGCAGCAACCGACAGGGCTACACTGAAGCTTTCTTT | CSNRQGYTEAFF
TRBJ2-7 | few | . | TRBV12-3/TRBV12-4 | TGTGCCAGCAGTTACTCGCAACAGGGCTGGGAGCAGTACTTC | CASSYSQQGWEQYF
TRBJ1-5 | . | . | TRBV6-6 | TGTGCCAGCAGTTATCTGCGAAGCAGGGGCGGCAATCAGCCCCAGCATTTT | CASSYLRSRGGNQPQHF
TRBJ1-5 | many | . | TRBV2 | TGTGCCAGCAGTGAAGCCTCGAGGCGGAATCAGCCCCAGCATTTT | CASSEASRRNQPQHF
TRBJ1-1 | . | . | TRBV29-1 | TGCAGCGTTAGACAGGAGATTCAAGCTTTCTTT | CSVRQEIQAFF
TRBJ2-5 | . | TRBD2 | TRBV10-3 | TGTGCCATCAGCCATAGCGGGACGCCAGAGTACTTC | CAISHSGTPEYF
TRBJ2-6 | many | . | TRBV19 | TGTGCCACAGGACAGTTCTTCTCTGGGGCCAACGTCCTGACTTTC | CATGQFFSGANVLTF
TRBJ2-2 | many | . | TRBV2 | TGTGCCAGCAGTCTCCAGGCGAACACCGGGGAGCTGTTTTTT | CASSLQANTGELFF
TRBJ2-7 | few | . | TRBV7-9 | TGTGCCAGCAGCCCCCTGGGGGGTCCAAGCTCCTACGAGCAGTACTTC | CASSPLGGPSSYEQYF
TRBJ2-6 | many | . | TRBV7-9 | TGTGCCAGCAGGGGATTCTCTGGGGCCAACGTCCTGACTTTC | CASRGFSGANVLTF
TRBJ2-7 | many | . | TRBV2 | TGTGCCAGCAGTTCGATCTACGAGCAGTACTTC | CASSSIYEQYF
TRBJ2-7 | . | TRBD1 | TRBV2 | TGTGCCAGCATGATAGGGACAGGGAGCTCCTACGAGCAGTACTTC | CASMIGTGSSYEQYF
TRBJ1-5 | few | . | TRBV10-3 | TGTGCCAGCATCCAACGGGACGGGATCCAGGGTCAGCCCCAGCATTTT | CASIQRDGIQGQPQHF
TRBJ2-5 | many | . | TRBV7-9 | TGTGCCAGCAGCTTAGCCTCGCCTAGCGAATCGAAAGAGACCCAGTACTTC | CASSLASPSESKETQYF
TRBJ2-6 | many | . | TRBV7-8 | TGTGCCAGCAAGGGCGGGACGGCCGGCAAAGACTCTGGGGCCAACGTCCTGACTTTC | CASKGGTAGKDSGANVLTF
TRBJ1-1 | . | . | TRBV5-1 | TGCGCCAGCAGCTTTTTAGGACAGCCCTTGAACACTGGAGCTTTCTTT | CASSFLGQPLNTGAFF
TRBJ1-1 | . | . | TRBV25-1 | TGTGCCACACATCAGGGGACCAACACTGAAGCTTTCTTT | CATHQGTNTEAFF
TRBJ1-3 | many | . | TRBV10-3 | TGTGCCATCACACAGGGTACTGGAAACACCATATATTTT | CAITQGTGNTIYF
TRBJ2-1 | . | TRBD2 | TRBV9 | TGTGCCAGCAGCAAAGGGCCTAGCGGGGGGAAGGATGAGCAGTTCTTC | CASSKGPSGGKDEQFF
TRBJ2-2 | few | . | TRBV9 | TGTGCCAGCAGCCCCCGGGTCCTGAACACCGGGGAGCTGTTTTTT | CASSPRVLNTGELFF
TRBJ2-7 | . | . | TRBV20-1 | TGCAGTGCTAGAGGTAACCTAGGCCACGAGCAGTACTTC | CSARGNLGHEQYF
TRBJ2-7 | many | TRBD1 | TRBV10-3 | TGTGCCATCAGTGCCGGGACAGGCCCCTACGAGCAGTACTTC | CAISAGTGPYEQYF
TRBJ2-7 | many | TRBD1 | TRBV7-9 | TGTGCCAGCAGCTTATCGTCCCACGGGGGACAGGGGTCCTACGAGCAGTACTTC | CASSLSSHGGQGSYEQYF
TRBJ2-2 | . | TRBD2 | TRBV19 | TGTGCCAGTAGATCGCCGGGACTAGCGGGAGCTAACACCGGGGAGCTGTTTTTT | CASRSPGLAGANTGELFF
TRBJ1-5 | many | . | TRBV20-1 | TGCAGTGCTAGGACAGCCCATCAGCCCCAGCATTTT | CSARTAHQPQHF
TRBJ2-7 | few | . | TRBV20-1 | TGCAGTGCTACCACGGACAGTGCCTACGAGCAGTACTTC | CSATTDSAYEQYF
TRBJ2-5 | . | TRBD2 | TRBV6-1 | TGTGCCAGCAGTGAACCTCGGACTAGCGGGGGGGCCACGGAGACCCAGTACTTC | CASSEPRTSGGATETQYF
TRBJ1-5 | many | . | TRBV29-1 | TGCAGCGTGACAACGACGGGGGAAAGTCGGCCCCAGCATTTT | CSVTTTGESRPQHF
TRBJ2-3 | few | . | TRBV4-3 | TGCGCCAGCAGCCAAGCTGGTTCAGGATCTAGCACAGATACGCAGTATTTT | CASSQAGSGSSTDTQYF
TRBJ2-2 | . | . | TRBV6-5 | TGTGCCAGCAGTTACGGGTTCCCCGGGGAGCTGTTTTTT | CASSYGFPGELFF
TRBJ2-5 | . | . | TRBV7-8 | TGTGCCGACAGTCAAGAGACCCAGTACTTC | CADSQETQYF
TRBJ1-1 | many | TRBD1 | TRBV4-1 | TGCGCCAGCAGCCAAGTTAACAGGGGAACTGAAGCTTTCTTT | CASSQVNRGTEAFF
TRBJ2-5 | many | . | TRBV29-1 | TGCAGCGTGCGTCGGAAAGAGACCCAGTACTTC | CSVRRKETQYF
TRBJ1-1 | . | . | TRBV2 | TGTGCCAGAACTCAGGGTGATGGGACTGAAGCTTTCTTT | CARTQGDGTEAFF
TRBJ1-2 | . | . | TRBV19 | TGTGCCAGTAGTGTGGGACAACCGAGGGACTATGGCTACACCTTC | CASSVGQPRDYGYTF
TRBJ2-2 | . | TRBD1 | TRBV5-6 | TGTGCCAGCAGCTTGCAAGGGGGCCCCTCCGGCGGGGAGCTGTTTTTT | CASSLQGGPSGGELFF
TRBJ2-5 | . | . | TRBV12-5 | TGTGCTAGTGGTTTGGACAGGGTGTTTCAAGAGACCCAGTACTTC | CASGLDRVFQETQYF
TRBJ1-2 | few | TRBD1 | TRBV2 | TGTGCCAGCAGTTTCTCAGGGGGCCCTTATGGCTACACCTTC | CASSFSGGPYGYTF
TRBJ1-3 | . | . | TRBV5-1 | TGCGCCAGCAGCCCCGGGACACCCGGGGGCACCATATATTTT | CASSPGTPGGTIYF
TRBJ2-1 | . | TRBD1 | TRBV7-3 | TGTGCCAGCAGCCGAAAAAGGCAGGGGGAAGAGCAGTTCTTC | CASSRKRQGEEQFF
TRBJ1-2 | once | TRBD1 | TRBV29-1 | TGCAGCTTAGTTGGGACAGGGACTGGCTACACCTTC | CSLVGTGTGYTF
TRBJ2-5 | . | . | TRBV7-2 | TGTGCCAGCAGCATCCGGGGCGAAGAGGCCCAGTACTTC | CASSIRGEEAQYF
TRBJ1-1 | . | . | TRBV20-1 | TGCAGTGCTAGAGCAGGGGCTGAAGCTTTCTTT | CSARAGAEAFF